This T cell receptor beta chain emerged from a study of T-cell memory formation after mild COVID-19. General study points: Cross-reactive memory apparently joined, as some responding clones appeared in pre-infection memory. The study found contracting CD4+ clones mainly in CM and EM and contracting CD8+ clones in EMRA. There was a balanced CD4/CD8 profile in clones contracting day 15 to 85, and later expanders leaned CD4+.

Note on this clonotype: Antigen specificity is unknown.

After 5'RACE with constant-segment primers, TCR alpha and TCR beta cDNA libraries carrying sample barcodes and UMIs were obtained. From the 5' RACE reads, TCRdb called clonotypes with MiXCR, one entry per CDR3 protein. Of 250,000 to 350,000 distinct CDR3 sequences detected, roughly an eighth appear once; the ten largest clones hold 20% to 25%. Sequencing used PBMCs or a T cell subset sorted from them (not recorded which). This sequence originates from a man aged 18 to 29 who had mild COVID-19 (a few samples of this study predate the infection). Cell type and time point are not known.

The CDR3 reads CAITTGDTEAFF. CDR3 nucleotides: TGTGCCATCACCACAGGGGACACTGAAGCTTTCTTT. The chain combines TRBV10-3 with TRBJ1-1; 7 nucleotides align to TRBD1. The CDR3 is 12 residues long. J was trimmed by 3 bases and V by 7 bases; bases with no gene match: 2. CDR1 is ENHRY, CDR2 SYGVKD, per germline.